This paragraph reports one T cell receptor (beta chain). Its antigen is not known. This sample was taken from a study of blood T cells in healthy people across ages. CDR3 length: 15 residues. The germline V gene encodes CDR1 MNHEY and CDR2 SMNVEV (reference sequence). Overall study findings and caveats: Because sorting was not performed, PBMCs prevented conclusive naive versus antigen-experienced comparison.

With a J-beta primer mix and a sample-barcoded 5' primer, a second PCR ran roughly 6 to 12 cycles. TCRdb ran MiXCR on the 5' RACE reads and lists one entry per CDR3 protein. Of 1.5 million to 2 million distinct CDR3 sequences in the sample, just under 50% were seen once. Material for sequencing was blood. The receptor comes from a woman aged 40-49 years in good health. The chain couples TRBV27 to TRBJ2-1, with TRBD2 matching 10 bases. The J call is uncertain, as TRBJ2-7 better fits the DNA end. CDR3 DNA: TGTGCCAGCAGTACAGCTAGCGGGGGTTACAATGAGCAGTACTTC. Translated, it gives CASSTASGGYNEQYF.